This TCR beta chain was retrieved from a study of T cell responses to AZD1222 COVID-19 vaccine. Study-level results: Reportedly, close to half of spike-specific TCRs are directed against unmutated variant regions.

Germline-derived CDR1 and CDR2 are SGHTS and YDEGEE. This CDR3 has 18 residues. The repertoire was sequenced with immunoSEQ multiplex PCR; TCRdb's copy has only in-frame clones and lacks some. The sample contains roughly 120,000 clones, about 86% of which appear only once. Concerning this clone: Its cognate antigen is unknown. One end of the junction does not line up with germline, which may come from a read error.

The sample in question was peripheral blood, obtained on day 0 of AZD1222 vaccination. The sequence derives from an adult in good health. This chain uses TRBV5-8 with TRBJ2-5; D is undetermined. Written as DNA, the CDR3 is TGTGCCAGCAGCTTACCGGTGTCACCCGGATTTAACCAGGAGACCCAGTACTTC. Its translation: CASSLPVSPGFNQETQYF.